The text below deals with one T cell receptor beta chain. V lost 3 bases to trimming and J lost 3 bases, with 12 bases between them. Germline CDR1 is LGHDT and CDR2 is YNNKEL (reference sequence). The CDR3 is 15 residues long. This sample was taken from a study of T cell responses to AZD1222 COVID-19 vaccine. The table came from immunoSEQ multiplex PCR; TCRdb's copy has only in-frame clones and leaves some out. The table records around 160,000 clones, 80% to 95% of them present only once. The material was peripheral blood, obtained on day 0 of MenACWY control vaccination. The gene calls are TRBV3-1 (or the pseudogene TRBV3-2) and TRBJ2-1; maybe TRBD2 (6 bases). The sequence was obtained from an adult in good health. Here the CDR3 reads CASSQNHGGYNEQFF. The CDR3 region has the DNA TGTGCCAGCAGCCAGAACCACGGGGGCTACAATGAGCAGTTCTTC.